This TCR beta chain stems from a study of T cells and Merkel cell carcinoma outcomes. Findings and caveats of the study: Reportedly, T-cell repertoire with density predicts Merkel cell carcinoma outcomes.

Some clones are missing from TCRdb's copy, which holds only in-frame ones; the method was immunoSEQ multiplex PCR. This table holds about 15,000 clones, 85% to 90% found once. Concerning this clone itself: As yet, its antigen is unknown.

The germline gives CDR1 MNHNY, CDR2 SVGAGI (reference sequence). Trimming at V came to 6 bases and at J to 0 bases, leaving 5 bases not matched to a gene. The CDR3 contains 15 residues. Sequenced input: tumor tissue from Merkel cell carcinoma. This receptor was identified in a human donor with Merkel cell carcinoma. The V and J genes are TRBV6-6 and TRBJ1-3; 7 bases match TRBD1. CDR3 in amino acids: CASRAQGPSGNTIYF. In DNA, the CDR3 is TGTGCCAGCAGAGCACAGGGGCCCTCTGGAAACACCATATATTTT.